The source of this TCR beta chain is a study of T cell responses to AZD1222 COVID-19 vaccine. Whether given at about 4 or about 12 weeks, second doses were pooled. Regarding the study as a whole: The breadth and depth of Spike-specific TCRs increased once two AZD1222 doses had been given. No repertoire was sampled before or during the peak T cell response, only after it. There were mostly white British donors and more females than males, and clonal diversity was possibly underestimated.

TCRdb's copy holds only in-frame clones and misses some; the assay was immunoSEQ multiplex PCR. The data contain about 140,000 clones, roughly 90% of them singletons. Note on this clone: Antigen: not known.

Trimming at V came to 3 bases and at J to 4 bases, leaving 6 bases not matched to a gene. Looked up from germline, CDR1 is KGHSH and CDR2 is LQKENI. This CDR3 is built from 15 residues. V is TRBV18 and J is TRBJ1-1; 9 bases match TRBD1. The sequencing here drew on peripheral blood, taken 28 days after the second AZD1222 dose. The sequence came from an adult who received the AZD1222 COVID-19 vaccine. The CDR3 DNA is TGTGCCAGCTCACCGAAGGGACAGGGATCCACTGAAGCTTTCTTT. It encodes CASSPKGQGSTEAFF.